This TCR beta chain is from a study of radiation and T cells in renal cell carcinoma. Study background: Nephrectomy followed 15 Gy stereotactic body radiation by 4 weeks.

The time point here: baseline pretreatment blood. Treatment noted: 15 Gy SBRT to primary tumor, nephrectomy 4 weeks later. Blood was sampled at baseline, 2 weeks and 4 weeks after SBRT. The tumor was a clear cell renal cell carcinoma. Study outcomes and limitations: Without pretreatment biopsies, baseline tumor clonotype presence was undetermined.

Produced via immunoSEQ multiplex PCR; TCRdb's table is partial and in-frame only. This sample has more than 140,000 clones; approximately 82% occur once, and the top ten carry around 21%. CDR1 and CDR2 from the germline V gene are SSHAT and FNYEAQ (reference sequence). The CDR3 consists of 13 residues. V lost 4 bases and J 5 bases, leaving 11 bases between the germline ends. On this clone itself: What it binds is not known.

The TCR sequence derives from a woman between 45 and 65 years old with renal cell carcinoma. This chain joins TRBV7-7 and TRBJ2-5; D is uncertain. The sample here was blood, taken from a patient whose treatment included radiotherapy and nephrectomy. CDR3 protein: CASSYTLSETQYF. CDR3 in DNA: TGTGCCAGCAGCTATACTCTGTCTGAGACCCAGTACTTC.